This T cell receptor (beta chain) was found in a study of cytomegalovirus exposure and HLA in healthy donors. On this clone itself: Other DNA sequences in this sample translate to the same CDR3.

V dropped 2 bases and J dropped 2 bases, with 7 bases sitting between them. This CDR3 contains 13 residues. The germline V gene has CDR1 MNHEY and CDR2 SMNVEV (reference sequence). TCRdb's table, derived via immunoSEQ multiplex PCR, lists solely in-frame clones and lacks some. In the table there are 35,000 to 50,000 clones, over 85% of which are singletons. This sequence originates from a young woman in good health and CMV-seronegative. J is TRBJ2-7 and V is TRBV27, with D tentatively TRBD1 (6 bases). Sequenced material: PBMCs. In DNA, the CDR3 is TGTGCCAGCAGTTTAGGGACAACCTACGAGCAGTACTTC. It encodes CASSLGTTYEQYF.